The present T cell receptor beta chain was sequenced within a study of cytomegalovirus exposure and HLA in healthy donors. The study ran its PCR with 60 Vbeta and 13 Jbeta primers. The repertoire was sequenced with immunoSEQ multiplex PCR; TCRdb's copy has only in-frame clones and lacks some. This table has over 120,000 clones, around 80% appearing once. The germline V gene encodes CDR1 MDHEN and CDR2 SYDVKM. The CDR3 sequence is 17 residues long. V lost 6 bases to trimming and J lost 2 bases; unmatched junction nucleotides: 12. The sequence was obtained from a woman in her sixties in good health and CMV-seropositive. The specimen sequenced was PBMCs. The rearrangement joins TRBV28 to TRBJ2-7, with 11 bases that match TRBD2. The CDR3 DNA sequence: TGTGCCAGCAGCAGTAGCAAGGGACTAGCGGAAGCCTACGAGCAGTACTTC. It translates to CASSSSKGLAEAYEQYF. Full variable domain (outside the CDR3, taken from reference TRBV28 and TRBJ2-7): DVKVTQSSRYLVKRTGEKVFLECVQDMDHENMFWYRQDPGLGLRLIYFSYDVKMKEKGDIPEGYSVSREKKERFSLILESASTNQTSMYLCASSSSKGLAEAYEQYFGPGTRLTVT.